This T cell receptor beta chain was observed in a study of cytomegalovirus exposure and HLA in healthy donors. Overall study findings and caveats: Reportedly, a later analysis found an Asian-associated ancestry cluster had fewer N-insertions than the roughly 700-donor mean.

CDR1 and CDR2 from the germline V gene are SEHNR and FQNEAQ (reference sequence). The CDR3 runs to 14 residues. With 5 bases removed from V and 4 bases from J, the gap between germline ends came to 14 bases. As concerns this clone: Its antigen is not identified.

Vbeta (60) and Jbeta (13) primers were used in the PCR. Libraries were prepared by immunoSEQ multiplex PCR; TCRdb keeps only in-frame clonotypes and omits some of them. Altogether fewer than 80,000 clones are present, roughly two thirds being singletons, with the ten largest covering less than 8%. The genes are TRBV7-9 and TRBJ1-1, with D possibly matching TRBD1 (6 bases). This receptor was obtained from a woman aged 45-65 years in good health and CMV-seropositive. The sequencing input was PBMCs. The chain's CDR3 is CASSHPTGTTEAFF. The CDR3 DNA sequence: TGTGCCAGCAGCCACCCCACAGGGACCACTGAAGCTTTCTTT. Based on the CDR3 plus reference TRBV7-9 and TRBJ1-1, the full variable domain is DTGVSQNPRHKITKRGQNVTFRCDPISEHNRLYWYRQTLGQGPEFLTYFQNEAQLEKSRLLSDRFSAERPKGSFSTLEIQRTEQGDSAMYLCASSHPTGTTEAFFGQGTRLTVV.